The 8 T cell receptor beta chains presented below share a single source sample, sequenced in a study of blood T cell repertoires in COVID-19. The method was immunoSEQ multiplex PCR; TCRdb's version includes in-frame clones alone and lacks a portion of them. The sample has 140,000 to 150,000 clones; 85% are singletons. The sample was peripheral blood. Source of these receptors: a woman aged 40 to 50 with active or convalescent COVID-19.

The genes are TRBV5-1 and TRBJ1-2, with TRBD1 matching 8 bases. J gave up 0 bases and V 3 bases, and 4 bases lay outside the gene matches. The CDR3 contains 15 residues. Germline values: CDR1 SGHRS, CDR2 YFSETQ. CDR3 bases: TGCGCCAGCAGCTGGACAGGGAAAACTAACTATGGCTACACCTTC. Translating it yields CASSWTGKTNYGYTF.

This CDR3 is CASSSRDRGISNQPQHF. The DNA for the CDR3 is TGTGCCAGCAGTTCTCGGGACAGGGGGATTAGCAATCAGCCCCAGCATTTT. The chain joins TRBV28 to TRBJ1-5, with 11 nucleotides matching TRBD1. Trimming removed 4 bases from V and 0 bases from J; junction bases left unmatched: 5. The length of the CDR3 is 17 residues. The germline V gene has CDR1 MDHEN and CDR2 SYDVKM.

The chain combines TRBV19 with TRBJ2-1, with D perhaps matching TRBD1 (6 bases). The CDR3 loop spans 15 amino acids. V gave up 4 bases and J gave up 8 bases, with 18 bases separating them. CDR1 is LNHDA and CDR2 is SQIVND in the germline V gene (reference sequence). The CDR3: CASSSRQVRGHEQFF. CDR3 nucleotide sequence: TGTGCCAGTAGTAGCCGACAGGTTAGGGGTCATGAGCAGTTCTTC.

This clone appeared once. The chain recombines TRBV19 with TRBJ2-1; 9 nucleotides line up with TRBD2. CDR1 is LNHDA, CDR2 SQIVND, per germline (reference sequence). The length of the CDR3 is 17 residues. Trimming took 5 bases from V and 5 from J; bases not matched to a gene: 13. CDR3 bases: TGTGCCAGTAGTCCCCCCCCGACTAGCGGAGCTAACAATGAGCAGTTCTTC. Encoded protein: CASSPPPTSGANNEQFF.

This clone was seen just once. V usage is TRBV7-2 and J usage is TRBJ1-5; no definite D call. V lost 3 bases, J lost 3 bases, and 6 bases lay in between. Germline V lookup: CDR1 SGHTA, CDR2 FQGNSA. This CDR3 spans 13 amino acids. The CDR3 DNA follows: TGTGCCAGCAGCTTTCACACCAATCAGCCCCAGCATTTT. Its protein product is CASSFHTNQPQHF. The entire variable domain, with the rest obtained from reference TRBV7-2 and TRBJ1-5, is as follows: GAGVSQSPSNKVTEKGKDVELRCDPISGHTALYWYRQSLGQGLEFLIYFQGNSAPDKSGLPSDRFSAERTGGSVSTLTIQRTQQEDSAVYLCASSFHTNQPQHFGDGTRLSIL.

The chain links TRBV9 to TRBJ2-2; 9 positions agree with TRBD2. The CDR3 covers 15 residues. J gave up 5 bases and V 3 bases, and 5 bases lay outside the gene matches. Germline lookup yields CDR1 SGDLS and CDR2 YYNGEE. DNA of the CDR3: TGTGCCAGCAGCGCCCTAGCGGGAACAACCGGGGAGCTGTTTTTT. Its protein is CASSALAGTTGELFF. The whole variable domain, remainder taken from reference TRBV9 and TRBJ2-2, is DSGVTQTPKHLITATGQRVTLRCSPRSGDLSVYWYQQSLDQGLQFLIQYYNGEERAKGNILERFSAQQFPDLHSELNLSSLELGDSALYFCASSALAGTTGELFFGEGSRLTVL.

The chain couples TRBV2 to TRBJ1-6; 8 bases fit TRBD1. Looked up from germline, CDR1 is SNHLY and CDR2 is FYNNEI. J was trimmed by 8 bases and V by 9 bases; bases with no gene match: 3. The CDR3 runs to 12 residues. The CDR3 sequence is CARGQGDSPLHF. The CDR3, as DNA: TGTGCCAGAGGACAGGGTGATTCACCCCTCCACTTT.

A few counts support this clone. The chain joins TRBV5-1 to TRBJ1-5; TRBD1 is a possible D gene (6 bases). The V end lost 4 bases, the J end lost 1 base, and 12 bases lay between the germline ends. The germline V gene encodes CDR1 SGHRS and CDR2 YFSETQ. This CDR3 is built from 15 residues. CDR3 protein: CASSPTGNSNQPQHF. DNA for the CDR3: TGCGCCAGCAGCCCCACAGGGAACAGCAATCAGCCCCAGCATTTT.